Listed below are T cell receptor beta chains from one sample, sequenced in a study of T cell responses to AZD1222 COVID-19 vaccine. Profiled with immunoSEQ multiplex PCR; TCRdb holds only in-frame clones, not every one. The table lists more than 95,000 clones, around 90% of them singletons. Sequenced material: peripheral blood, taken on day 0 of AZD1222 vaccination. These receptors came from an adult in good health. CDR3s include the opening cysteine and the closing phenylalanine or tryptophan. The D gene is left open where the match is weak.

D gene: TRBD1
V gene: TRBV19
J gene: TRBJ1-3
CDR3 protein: CASSPMTGRTGNTIYF
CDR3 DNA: TGTGCCAGTAGTCCCATGACAGGGCGCACTGGAAACACCATATATTTT

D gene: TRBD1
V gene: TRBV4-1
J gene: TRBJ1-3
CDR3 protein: CASSQWDSSGNTIYF
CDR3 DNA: TGCGCCAGCAGCCAATGGGACAGCTCTGGAAACACCATATATTTT

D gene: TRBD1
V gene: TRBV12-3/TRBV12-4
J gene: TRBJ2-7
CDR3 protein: CASSHRDSYEQYF
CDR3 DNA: TGTGCCAGCAGCCATAGGGACAGTTACGAGCAGTACTTC

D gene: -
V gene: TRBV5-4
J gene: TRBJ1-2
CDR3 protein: CASSFGLGFDYGYTF
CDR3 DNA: TGTGCCAGCAGCTTTGGCCTCGGTTTCGACTATGGCTACACCTTC

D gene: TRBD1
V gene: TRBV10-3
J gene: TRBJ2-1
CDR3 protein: CAISTDRGGNEQFF
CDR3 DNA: TGTGCCATCAGCACCGACAGGGGTGGCAATGAGCAGTTCTTC

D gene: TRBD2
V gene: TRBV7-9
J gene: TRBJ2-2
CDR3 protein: CASSLLPSGRPNTGELFF
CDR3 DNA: TGTGCCAGCAGCTTACTCCCTAGCGGGAGACCCAACACCGGGGAGCTGTTTTTT

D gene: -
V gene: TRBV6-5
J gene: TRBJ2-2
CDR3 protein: CASSYSGGRNTGELFF
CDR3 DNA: TGTGCCAGCAGTTACTCGGGGGGGCGGAACACCGGGGAGCTGTTTTTT

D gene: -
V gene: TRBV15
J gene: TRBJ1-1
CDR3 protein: CATSRELRYTEAFF
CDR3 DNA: TGTGCCACCAGCAGAGAGCTAAGATACACTGAAGCTTTCTTT

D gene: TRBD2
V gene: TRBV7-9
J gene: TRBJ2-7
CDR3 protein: CASSPRVGREVDEQYF
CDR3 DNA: TGTGCCAGCAGCCCCCGAGTGGGGCGGGAGGTTGACGAGCAGTACTTC

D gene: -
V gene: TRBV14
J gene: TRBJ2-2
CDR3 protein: CASSQSQGHTGELFF
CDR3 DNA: TGTGCCAGCAGCCAGTCCCAGGGTCACACCGGGGAGCTGTTTTTT